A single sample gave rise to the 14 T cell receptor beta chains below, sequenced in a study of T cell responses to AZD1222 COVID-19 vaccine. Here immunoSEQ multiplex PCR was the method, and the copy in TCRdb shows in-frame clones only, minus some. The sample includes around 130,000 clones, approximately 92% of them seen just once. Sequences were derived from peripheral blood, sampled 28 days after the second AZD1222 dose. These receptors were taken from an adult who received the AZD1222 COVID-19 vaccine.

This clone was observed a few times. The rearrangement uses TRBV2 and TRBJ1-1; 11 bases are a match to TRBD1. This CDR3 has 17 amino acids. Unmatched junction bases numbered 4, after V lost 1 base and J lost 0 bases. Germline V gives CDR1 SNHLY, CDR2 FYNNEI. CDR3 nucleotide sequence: TGTGCCAGCAGTGAAGGGACAGGGGGCTTCCTGAACACTGAAGCTTTCTTT. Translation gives CASSEGTGGFLNTEAFF.

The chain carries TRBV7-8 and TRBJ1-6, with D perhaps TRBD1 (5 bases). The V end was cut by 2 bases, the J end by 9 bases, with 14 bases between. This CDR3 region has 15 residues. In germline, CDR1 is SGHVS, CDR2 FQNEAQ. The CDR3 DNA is TGTGCCAGCAGCTTATCCCAGGGTTCTAGTTCACCCCTCCACTTT. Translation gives CASSLSQGSSSPLHF.

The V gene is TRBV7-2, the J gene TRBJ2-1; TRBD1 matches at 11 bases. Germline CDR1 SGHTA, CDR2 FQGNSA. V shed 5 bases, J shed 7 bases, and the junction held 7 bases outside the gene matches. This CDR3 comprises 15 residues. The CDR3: CASSDRDRGLNEQFF. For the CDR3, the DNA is TGTGCCAGCAGCGACCGGGACAGGGGGTTAAATGAGCAGTTCTTC.

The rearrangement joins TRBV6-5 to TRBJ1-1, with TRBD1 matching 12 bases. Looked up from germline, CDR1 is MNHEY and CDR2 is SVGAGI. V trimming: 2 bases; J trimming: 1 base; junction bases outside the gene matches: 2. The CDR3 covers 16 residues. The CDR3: CASSYRDRGRNTEAFF. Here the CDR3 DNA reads TGTGCCAGCAGTTACAGGGACAGGGGGCGGAACACTGAAGCTTTCTTT.

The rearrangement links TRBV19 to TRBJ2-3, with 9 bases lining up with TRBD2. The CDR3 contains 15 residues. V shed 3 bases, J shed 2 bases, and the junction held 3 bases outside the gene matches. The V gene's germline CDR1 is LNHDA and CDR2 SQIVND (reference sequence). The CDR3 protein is CASSILAGFTDTQYF. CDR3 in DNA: TGTGCCAGTAGTATCCTAGCGGGATTCACAGATACGCAGTATTTT.

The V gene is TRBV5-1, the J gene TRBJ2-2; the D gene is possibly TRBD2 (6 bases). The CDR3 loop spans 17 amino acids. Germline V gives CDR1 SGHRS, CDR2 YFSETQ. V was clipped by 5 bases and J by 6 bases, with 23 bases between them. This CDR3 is CASRHPGTLKAPGELFF. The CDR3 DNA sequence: TGCGCCAGCAGACACCCGGGGACTTTAAAAGCCCCCGGGGAGCTGTTTTTT. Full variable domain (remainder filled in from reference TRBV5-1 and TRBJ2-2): KAGVTQTPRYLIKTRGQQVTLSCSPISGHRSVSWYQQTPGQGLQFLFEYFSETQRNKGNFPGRFSGRQFSNSRSEMNVSTLELGDSALYLCASRHPGTLKAPGELFFGEGSRLTVL.

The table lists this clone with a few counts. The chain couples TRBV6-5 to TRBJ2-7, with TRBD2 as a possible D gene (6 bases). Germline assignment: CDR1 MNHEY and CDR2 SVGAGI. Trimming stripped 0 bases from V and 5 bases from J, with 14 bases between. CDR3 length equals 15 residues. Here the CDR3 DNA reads TGTGCCAGCAGTTACTCGGGGGGTGTAATCGACGAGCAGTACTTC. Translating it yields CASSYSGGVIDEQYF.

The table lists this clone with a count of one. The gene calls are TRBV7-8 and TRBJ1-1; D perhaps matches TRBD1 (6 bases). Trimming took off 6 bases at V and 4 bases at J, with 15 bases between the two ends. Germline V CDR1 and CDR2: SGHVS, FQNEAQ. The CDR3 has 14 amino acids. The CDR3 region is CASRSTGSSTEAFF. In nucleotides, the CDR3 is TGTGCCAGCAGATCTACAGGGTCTAGCACTGAAGCTTTCTTT.

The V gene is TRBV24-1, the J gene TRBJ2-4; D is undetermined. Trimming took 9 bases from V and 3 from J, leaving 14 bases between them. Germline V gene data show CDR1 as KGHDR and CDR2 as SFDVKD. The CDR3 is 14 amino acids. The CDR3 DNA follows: TGTGCCACCCCCCGAGACTCCAACAAAAACATTCAGTACTTC. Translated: CATPRDSNKNIQYF.

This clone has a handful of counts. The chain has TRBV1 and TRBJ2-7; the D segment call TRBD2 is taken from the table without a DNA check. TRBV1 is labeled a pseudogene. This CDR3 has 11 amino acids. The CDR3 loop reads CTSSEGYEQYV. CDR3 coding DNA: TGCACCAGCTCAGAGGGTTACGAGCAGTACGTC.

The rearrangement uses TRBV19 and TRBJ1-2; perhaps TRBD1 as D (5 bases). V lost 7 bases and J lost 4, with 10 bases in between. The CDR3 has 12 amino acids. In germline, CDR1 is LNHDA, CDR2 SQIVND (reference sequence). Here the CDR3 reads CASTGEPYGYTF. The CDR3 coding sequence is TGTGCCAGTACGGGGGAGCCCTATGGCTACACCTTC. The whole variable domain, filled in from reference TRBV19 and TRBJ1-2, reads DGGITQSPKYLFRKEGQNVTLSCEQNLNHDAMYWYRQDPGQGLRLIYYSQIVNDFQKGDIAEGYSVSREKKESFPLTVTSAQKNPTAFYLCASTGEPYGYTFGSGTRLTVV.

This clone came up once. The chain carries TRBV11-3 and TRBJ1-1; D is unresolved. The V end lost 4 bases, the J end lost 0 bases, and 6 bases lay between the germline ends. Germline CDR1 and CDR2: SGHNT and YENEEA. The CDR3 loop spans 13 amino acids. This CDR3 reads CASSSSLNTEAFF. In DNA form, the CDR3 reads TGTGCCAGCAGCTCCTCATTGAACACTGAAGCTTTCTTT.

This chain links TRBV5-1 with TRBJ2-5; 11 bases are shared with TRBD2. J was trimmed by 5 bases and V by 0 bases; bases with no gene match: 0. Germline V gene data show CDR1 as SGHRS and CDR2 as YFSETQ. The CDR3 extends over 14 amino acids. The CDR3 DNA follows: TGCGCCAGCAGCTTGGGGACTAGCGGGGAGACCCAGTACTTC. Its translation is CASSLGTSGETQYF.

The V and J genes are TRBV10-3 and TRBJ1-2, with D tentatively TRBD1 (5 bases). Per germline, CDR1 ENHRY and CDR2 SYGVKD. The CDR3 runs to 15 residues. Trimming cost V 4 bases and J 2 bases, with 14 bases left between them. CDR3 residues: CAISGVLSGNYGYTF. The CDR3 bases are TGTGCCATCAGTGGTGTCTTGTCAGGGAACTATGGCTACACCTTC.